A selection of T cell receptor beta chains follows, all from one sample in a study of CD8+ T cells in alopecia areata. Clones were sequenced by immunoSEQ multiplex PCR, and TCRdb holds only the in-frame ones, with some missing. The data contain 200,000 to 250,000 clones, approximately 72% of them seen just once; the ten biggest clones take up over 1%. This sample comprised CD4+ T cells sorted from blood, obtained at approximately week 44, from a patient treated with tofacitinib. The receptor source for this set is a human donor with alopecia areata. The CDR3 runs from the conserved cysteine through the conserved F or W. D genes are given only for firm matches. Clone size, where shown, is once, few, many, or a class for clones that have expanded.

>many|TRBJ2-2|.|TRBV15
CATSRDRQGIGELFF
TGTGCCACCAGCAGAGATAGGCAGGGAATCGGGGAGCTGTTTTTT
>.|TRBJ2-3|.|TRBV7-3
CASSRGGTDTQYF
TGTGCCAGCAGCCGAGGGGGCACAGATACGCAGTATTTT
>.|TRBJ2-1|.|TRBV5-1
CASSLDGGPYNEQFF
TGCGCCAGCAGCTTGGACGGGGGGCCCTACAATGAGCAGTTCTTC
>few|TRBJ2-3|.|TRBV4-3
CASSPHRSFADTQYF
TGCGCCAGCAGCCCCCATCGAAGTTTTGCAGATACGCAGTATTTT
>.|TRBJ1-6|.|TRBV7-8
CASSSLSGGNSPLHF
TGTGCCAGCAGCTCGCTTTCCGGGGGCAATTCACCCCTCCACTTT
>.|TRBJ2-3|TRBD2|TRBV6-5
CASSLASGGTDTQYF
TGTGCCAGCAGTTTGGCTAGCGGGGGCACAGATACGCAGTATTTT
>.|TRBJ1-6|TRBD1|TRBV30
CAWTGQPNSPLHF
TGTGCCTGGACGGGACAGCCGAATTCACCCCTCCACTTT
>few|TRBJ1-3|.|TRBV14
CASSQFRGTGNTIYF
TGTGCCAGCAGCCAATTCAGAGGAACTGGAAACACCATATATTTT
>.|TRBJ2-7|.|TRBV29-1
CSVVLDTNIYEQYF
TGCAGCGTTGTGTTGGACACGAACATCTACGAGCAGTACTTC
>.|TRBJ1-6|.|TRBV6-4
CASSPTLQAPLHF
TGTGCCAGCAGTCCCACCCTACAGGCACCCCTCCACTTT
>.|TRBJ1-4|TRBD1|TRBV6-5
CASSSITGGFSEKLFF
TGTGCCAGCAGTTCCATCACAGGGGGCTTTTCGGAAAAACTGTTTTTT
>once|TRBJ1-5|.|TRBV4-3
CASSPQWDQPQHF
TGCGCCAGCAGCCCCCAGTGGGATCAGCCCCAGCATTTT
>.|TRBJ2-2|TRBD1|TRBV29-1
CSVEDPGGGELFF
TGCAGCGTTGAAGATCCAGGGGGCGGGGAGCTGTTTTTT
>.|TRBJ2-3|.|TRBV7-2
CASSPGTFQDTQYF
TGTGCCAGCAGCCCGGGGACTTTTCAAGATACGCAGTATTTT
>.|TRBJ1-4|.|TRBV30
CAWRTGQGGGELFF
TGTGCCTGGAGGACTGGACAAGGAGGTGGGGAACTGTTTTTT
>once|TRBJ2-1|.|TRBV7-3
CASSLTSESEQFF
TGTGCCAGCAGCTTAACTTCCGAGAGTGAGCAGTTCTTC
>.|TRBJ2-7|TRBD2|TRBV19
CASSALAGAAGEQYF
TGTGCCAGTAGTGCCCTAGCGGGGGCCGCCGGCGAGCAGTACTTC
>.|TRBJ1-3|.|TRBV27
CASSLSIESSGNTIYF
TGTGCCAGCAGTTTATCGATCGAGAGCTCTGGAAACACCATATATTTT
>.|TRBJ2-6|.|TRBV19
CASGWVRAGANVLTF
TGTGCCAGTGGTTGGGTAAGAGCTGGGGCCAACGTCCTGACTTTC
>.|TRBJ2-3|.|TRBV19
CASSLQQGADTQYF
TGTGCCAGTAGTCTTCAACAAGGCGCAGATACGCAGTATTTT
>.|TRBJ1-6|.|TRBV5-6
CASSLEGTRYNSPLHF
TGTGCCAGCAGCTTGGAGGGGACTCGCTATAATTCACCCCTCCACTTT
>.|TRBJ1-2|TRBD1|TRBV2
CASSEDRATHGYTF
TGTGCCAGCAGCGAAGACAGGGCGACCCATGGCTACACCTTC
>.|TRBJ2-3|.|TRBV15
CATSRDNLDTQYF
TGTGCCACCAGCAGAGATAACCTAGATACGCAGTATTTT
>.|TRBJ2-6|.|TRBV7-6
CASSLYRTGANVLTF
TGTGCCAGCAGCCTGTATAGGACTGGGGCCAACGTCCTGACTTTC
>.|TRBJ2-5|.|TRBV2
CASSEDGFETQYF
TGTGCCAGCAGTGAAGATGGTTTTGAGACCCAGTACTTC
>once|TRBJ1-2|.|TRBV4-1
CASNDWAAGYGYTF
TGCGCCAGCAACGACTGGGCAGCCGGTTATGGCTACACCTTC
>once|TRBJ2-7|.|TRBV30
CAWSPDRSLEQYF
TGTGCCTGGAGTCCCGACAGGAGCCTGGAGCAGTACTTC
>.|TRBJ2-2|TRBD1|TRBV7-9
CASSLGTGSNTGELFF
TGTGCCAGCAGCTTGGGGACAGGGTCCAACACCGGGGAGCTGTTTTTT
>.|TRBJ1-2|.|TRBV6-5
CASSYSSRVDHYGYTF
TGTGCCAGCAGTTACTCGAGCAGGGTGGACCACTATGGCTACACCTTC
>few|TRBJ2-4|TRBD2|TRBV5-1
CASSWGTSGVIAKNIQYF
TGCGCCAGCAGCTGGGGGACTAGCGGGGTCATAGCCAAAAACATTCAGTACTTC
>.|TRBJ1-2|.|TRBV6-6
CASSGIYGYTF
TGTGCCAGCAGTGGAATCTATGGCTACACCTTC
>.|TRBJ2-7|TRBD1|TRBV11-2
CASSSHRDRVYEQYF
TGTGCCAGCAGCTCTCACCGGGACAGGGTATACGAGCAGTACTTC
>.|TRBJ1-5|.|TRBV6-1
CASSEDGNQPQHF
TGTGCCAGCAGTGAAGACGGGAATCAGCCCCAGCATTTT
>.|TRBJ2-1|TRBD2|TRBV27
CASRGGGSYNEQFF
TGTGCCAGCAGGGGCGGGGGCTCCTACAATGAGCAGTTCTTC
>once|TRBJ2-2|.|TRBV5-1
CASSSGQATGELFF
TGCGCCAGCAGCTCGGGCCAGGCCACCGGGGAGCTGTTTTTT
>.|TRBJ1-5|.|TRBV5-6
CASSLGAPGSSNQPQHF
TGTGCCAGCAGCCTCGGGGCGCCAGGGTCAAGCAATCAGCCCCAGCATTTT
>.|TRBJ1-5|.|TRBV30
CAWSAGSNQPQHF
TGTGCCTGGAGCGCCGGATCGAATCAGCCCCAGCATTTT
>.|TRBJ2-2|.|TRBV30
CAWSPKLNTGELFF
TGTGCCTGGAGTCCAAAATTGAACACCGGGGAGCTGTTTTTT
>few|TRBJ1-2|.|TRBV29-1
CSVEDGGLGYTF
TGCAGCGTTGAAGATGGGGGCCTCGGCTACACCTTC
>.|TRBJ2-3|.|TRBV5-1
CASSLEERYTDTQYF
TGCGCCAGCAGCTTGGAAGAGCGGTACACAGATACGCAGTATTTT